One and the same sample provided the 4 T cell receptor beta chains below, sequenced in a study of human T cells and chemical hapten exposure. Indicated time point: patch test 3, about 24 weeks after DPC sensitization. Treatment specified: therapeutic diphenylcyclopropenone sensitization with weekly scalp DPC. Using its own MiXCR run on the RACE reads, TCRdb lists one record per CDR3 protein. The sample contains about 190,000 distinct CDR3 sequences, approximately 26% of which appear only once. Sequenced here: whole blood, sampled in connection with sensitization to the hapten diphenylcyclopropenone (DPC). These receptors all stem from a woman between 35 and 50 years old with alopecia areata. Some clones in this sample may be carry-over from other donors' samples.

This clonotype was detected only a few times. The CDR3 DNA reads as TGTGCCAGCAGTCCCGATAGAATAGGAGGCTACACCTTC. Encoded protein: CASSPDRIGGYTF. J is TRBJ1-2 and V is TRBV7-2; D not certain. V lost 6 bases and J 8 bases, leaving 16 bases between the germline ends. CDR1 and CDR2 (germline): SGHTA, FQGNSA. The CDR3 runs 13 residues. Together with reference TRBV7-2 and TRBJ1-2, the CDR3 gives the full variable domain: GAGVSQSPSNKVTEKGKDVELRCDPISGHTALYWYRQSLGQGLEFLIYFQGNSAPDKSGLPSDRFSAERTGGSVSTLTIQRTQQEDSAVYLCASSPDRIGGYTFGSGTRLTVV.

This sequence joins TRBV28 and TRBJ2-2; unclear D gene. The germline V gene encodes CDR1 MDHEN and CDR2 SYDVKM. Trimming took 3 bases from V and 0 from J, leaving 14 bases between them. The CDR3 length is 17 residues. The CDR3 reads CASSLSRILTNTGELFF. The CDR3, as DNA: TGTGCCAGCAGTTTGTCACGTATACTTACGAACACCGGGGAGCTGTTTTTT.

In this sample, this clonotype turned up a few times. V and J are TRBV10-3 and TRBJ2-1; TRBD2 agrees at 10 bases. The CDR3 spans 18 residues. Germline trimming cut 6 bases from V and 0 bases from J; bases unmatched to any gene: 11. Germline assignment: CDR1 ENHRY and CDR2 SYGVKD. CDR3 protein: CAIRVGTSANRSYNEQFF. CDR3 nucleotide sequence: TGTGCCATCAGGGTCGGGACTAGCGCCAACCGCTCCTACAATGAGCAGTTCTTC.

This clonotype appeared a few times. The chain couples TRBV7-6 to TRBJ1-6; D is undetermined. The germline CDR1 and CDR2 sequences are SGHVS and FNYEAQ. This CDR3 contains 15 residues. Deletions cut 5 bases from V and 9 bases from J, with 17 bases between. CDR3 nucleotide sequence: TGTGCCAGCAGCAGAGAAGGGAATAGGGCTTCACCCCTCCACTTT. It specifies CASSREGNRASPLHF.